This T cell receptor beta chain was documented in a study of blood T cells in healthy people across ages. Primers used in a second PCR of about 6 to 11 cycles were a sample-barcoded 5' primer and a J-beta primer mix. Via MiXCR, TCRdb re-called the 5' RACE reads, giving one row per CDR3 protein. Counted here are fewer than 1.5 million distinct CDR3 sequences, roughly 45% occurring once; the ten biggest clones make up 7.9%. This clonotype turned up a few times. Losses at the gene ends were 4 bases for V and 2 bases for J; bases not matched to a gene: 12. This CDR3 region has 18 residues. Germline V gene data show CDR1 as SNHLY and CDR2 as FYNNEI.

The source of this sequence is a woman younger than 35 in good health. This sequence joins TRBV2 and TRBJ2-5, with 11 bases fitting TRBD2. Sequencing was carried out using blood. CDR3 loop: CASSATPRLAGPQETQYF. In DNA, the CDR3 is TGTGCCAGCAGTGCGACACCCCGACTAGCGGGACCGCAAGAGACCCAGTACTTC.